This T cell receptor (beta chain) was identified in a study of OX40 agonist ivuxolimab in advanced cancers. Overall study context: Patients were dosed intravenously with ivuxolimab at 0.01 to 10 mg/kg every 2 weeks.

Whole-study findings and limits: Patients with a partial response at 0.1-3.0 mg/kg had among the lowest clonal expansion.

As to this clone: The antigen remains unidentified.

The repertoire was sequenced with immunoSEQ multiplex PCR; TCRdb's copy has only in-frame clones and lacks some. The data hold about 59,000 clones, with about 90% observed a single time. At baseline, cycle 4 day 1, and cycle 7 day 1, blood was sampled. Germline-derived CDR1 and CDR2 are SEHNR and FQNEAQ (reference sequence). There are 17 residues in the CDR3. The V segment lost 0 bases and the J segment 1 base; nucleotides outside the gene matches: 7. The sequences come from CD4+ or CD8+ T cells sorted from blood, collected in a trial of the OX40 agonist ivuxolimab. The source of this sequence is an adult with an advanced solid tumor such as melanoma, head and neck, liver or kidney cancer. The chain joins TRBV7-9 to TRBJ2-7; 9 bases are shared with TRBD1. The CDR3 DNA reads TGTGCCAGCAGCTTAGCCGCGGGACAGGGAACGTCCTACGAGCAGTACTTC. Its translation is CASSLAAGQGTSYEQYF.